Each of the 21 T cell receptor beta chains below was sequenced from the same sample in a study of identical twins. One entry per CDR3 protein results from TCRdb running MiXCR on the 5' RACE reads. The sample includes around 370,000 distinct CDR3 sequences, around 9% seen only once; the top ten take roughly 8.7%. Material: naive T cells sorted from blood. These TCRs come from a woman between 45 and 60 years old in good health.

Here the CDR3 reads CSALHGQGAYEQYF. In nucleotides, the CDR3 is TGCAGTGCCCTTCACGGACAGGGCGCCTACGAGCAGTACTTC. This chain connects TRBV20-1 to TRBJ2-7; 8 bases match TRBD1. V dropped 6 bases and J dropped 2; count of bases not matched to a gene: 9. Germline values: CDR1 DFQATT, CDR2 SNEGSKA (reference sequence). The CDR3 has 14 residues.

Many counts were recorded for this clonotype. The junction departs from the called germline gene at one end, perhaps through a read error. The chain recombines TRBV4-1 with TRBJ2-1; D unclear. Germline assignment: CDR1 MGHRA and CDR2 YSYEKL. The CDR3 runs to 15 residues. The CDR3 sequence is CASSEDRSSYNEQFF. In nucleotides, the CDR3 is TGCGCCAGCAGCGAAGACCGGAGCTCCTACAATGAGCAGTTCTTC.

This chain connects TRBV30 to TRBJ1-5; 8 bases fit TRBD1. Germline V gives CDR1 GTSNPN, CDR2 SVGIG (reference sequence). The trim removed 6 bases at V and 16 bases at J, leaving 17 bases unmatched. The CDR3 length is 13 residues. In DNA, the CDR3 is TGTGCCTGCTCCGGCCCCCTTGGACAGGGCGGACATTTT. It specifies CACSGPLGQGGHF.

This chain connects TRBV4-1 to TRBJ2-5; D may be TRBD2 (6 bases). This CDR3 has 15 residues. Germline V CDR1 and CDR2: MGHRA, YSYEKL. Trimming removed 0 bases from V and 2 bases from J, with 10 bases in between. CDR3 bases: TGCGCCAGCAGCCAAGAGGAGGGATCTCAAGAGACCCAGTACTTC. Protein: CASSQEEGSQETQYF.

In this sample, this clonotype turned up many times. This chain uses TRBV12-3 or TRBV12-4 with TRBJ2-3; D gene uncertain. V was shortened by 3 bases and J by 5 bases, with 3 bases between the two germline ends. The length of the CDR3 is 11 residues. CDR3 sequence: CASSFIDTQYF. The CDR3 DNA sequence: TGTGCCAGCAGTTTTATAGATACGCAGTATTTT.

In its sample, this clonotype was seen a few times. This sequence joins TRBV20-1 and TRBJ2-3, with TRBD2 matching over 10 bases. V was clipped by 3 bases and J by 1 base; unmatched bases: 10. CDR3 size: 17 residues. The germline gives CDR1 DFQATT, CDR2 SNEGSKA (reference sequence). CDR3 region: CSASKASGSPGTDTQYF. DNA for the CDR3: TGCAGTGCTAGCAAGGCTAGCGGGAGCCCGGGCACAGATACGCAGTATTTT.

The V gene is TRBV12-3 or TRBV12-4, the J gene TRBJ2-1; D is possibly TRBD1 or TRBD2 (5 bases each). The CDR3 has 12 residues. Trimming removed 9 bases at V and 7 bases at J, with 13 bases between. The CDR3, as DNA: TGTGCCAGTGGTGAGGGGTGGAATGAGCAGTTCTTC. This codes for CASGEGWNEQFF.

This clonotype turned up a few times. The chain has TRBV10-1 and TRBJ2-2; D could derive from TRBD1 or TRBD2 (5 bases each). The CDR3 is 13 residues long. The germline V gene has CDR1 WNHNN and CDR2 SYGVQD (reference sequence). V was shortened by 8 bases and J by 3 bases, with 10 bases between the two germline ends. The chain's CDR3 is CASGTTDTGELFF. CDR3 sequence (DNA): TGCGCCAGCGGGACCACCGACACCGGGGAGCTGTTTTTT.

This clonotype was detected only a few times. In DNA, the CDR3 is TGTGCCAGCAGCTCCTACCTTAGCGGGAGCCCCCTCGAGCAGTACTTC. As protein: CASSSYLSGSPLEQYF. The V gene is TRBV6-5, the J gene TRBJ2-7; 9 bases line up with TRBD2. From germline, CDR1 is MNHEY and CDR2 SVGAGI. V shed 6 bases and J 6 bases; nucleotides not matched to a gene: 15. The CDR3 sequence is 16 residues long.

The table lists this clonotype with many counts. The chain uses TRBV20-1 and TRBJ2-1; D remains unclear. Trimming shortened V by 1 base and J by 4 bases, and 11 bases separated the two germline ends. From germline, CDR1 is DFQATT and CDR2 SNEGSKA (reference sequence). CDR3 length: 14 amino acids. In DNA, the CDR3 is TGCAGTGCTAGAGGTGATAGGGCTTACAATGAGCAGTTCTTC. This sequence encodes CSARGDRAYNEQFF.

The gene calls are TRBV4-1 and TRBJ1-1; D is undetermined. Germline lookup yields CDR1 MGHRA and CDR2 YSYEKL. Trimming removed 1 base at V and 3 bases at J, with 6 bases between. CDR3 length equals 13 residues. CDR3 amino acids: CASSQVDYTEAFF. CDR3 in DNA: TGCGCCAGCAGCCAAGTTGACTACACTGAAGCTTTCTTT.

This clonotype has more than one count but fewer than ten. This sequence joins TRBV6-6 and TRBJ2-2; D is unresolved. Per the germline V gene, CDR1 is MNHNY and CDR2 is SVGAGI (reference sequence). The CDR3 runs to 13 residues. The V end was cut by 8 bases, the J end by 7 bases, with 14 bases between. Here the CDR3 DNA reads TGTGCCAGCCGGAGCAGGTCAAACGGGGAGCTGTTTTTT. The encoded protein is CASRSRSNGELFF.

The V and J genes are TRBV20-1 and TRBJ1-5, with D tentatively TRBD1 (6 bases). CDR1 is DFQATT, CDR2 SNEGSKA, per germline (reference sequence). This CDR3 is 13 amino acids long. V lost 0 bases, J lost 6 bases, and 9 bases lay in between. The CDR3 sequence is CSARDGGGQPQHF. CDR3 in DNA: TGCAGTGCTAGAGATGGAGGGGGTCAGCCCCAGCATTTT.

This clonotype was found many times. The chain's CDR3 is CRARGQGVSETQYF. The CDR3 DNA reads TGCAGGGCAAGGGGACAGGGGGTTTCAGAGACCCAGTACTTC. The chain combines TRBV20-1 with TRBJ2-5, with 11 bases aligning to TRBD1. Per germline, CDR1 DFQATT and CDR2 SNEGSKA (reference sequence). This CDR3 comprises 14 residues.

A few counts support this clonotype. The chain couples TRBV12-3 or TRBV12-4 to TRBJ1-2, with D tentatively TRBD1 (5 bases). The germline V and J ends were trimmed by 8 bases and 5 bases, with 12 bases remaining between them. The CDR3 length is 12 residues. The CDR3 sequence: CASGRDEYGYTF. CDR3 sequence (DNA): TGTGCCAGCGGCCGGGACGAGTATGGCTACACCTTC.

The chain has TRBV4-1 and TRBJ1-2; D is unresolved. V dropped 2 bases and J dropped 5 bases, with 15 bases sitting between them. This CDR3 is built from 15 residues. The germline CDR1 and CDR2 sequences are MGHRA and YSYEKL. In DNA form, the CDR3 reads TGCGCCAGCAGCCAAAGATATGGGTCGGGGTATGGCTACACCTTC. It specifies CASSQRYGSGYGYTF.

This clonotype appeared a few times. CDR3 sequence: CAISESPPTDGYTF. The CDR3 DNA follows: TGTGCCATCAGTGAGTCTCCTCCGACGGATGGCTACACCTTC. The chain recombines TRBV10-3 with TRBJ1-2; no clear D gene. Germline CDR1 ENHRY, CDR2 SYGVKD. The V gene lost 0 bases and the J gene lost 6 bases, with 11 bases spanning the gap. The CDR3 is made up of 14 amino acids.

This clonotype was detected a few times. This chain uses TRBV5-6 with TRBJ2-3; D is undetermined. Per the germline V gene, CDR1 is SGHDT and CDR2 is YYEEEE. V lost 2 bases and J 3 bases, leaving 13 bases between the germline ends. The length of the CDR3 is 15 residues. The CDR3 DNA is TGTGCCAGCAGCTTCGGGCTACCACATACAGATACGCAGTATTTT. Translating gives CASSFGLPHTDTQYF.

The chain joins TRBV28 to TRBJ2-2; TRBD1 matches at 8 bases. Looked up from germline, CDR1 is MDHEN and CDR2 is SYDVKM. Trimming took 10 bases from V and 3 from J; bases not matched to a gene: 4. The CDR3 extends over 13 amino acids. The CDR3 sequence: CAIRGLDTGELFF. The CDR3 bases are TGTGCCATCAGGGGGCTGGACACCGGGGAGCTGTTTTTT.

This chain links TRBV11-2 with TRBJ1-1, with a tentative D call TRBD1 (6 bases). With 0 bases removed from V and 11 bases from J, the gap between germline ends came to 10 bases. The CDR3 extends over 12 amino acids. Germline V gene lookup returns CDR1 SGHAT and CDR2 FQNNGV. CDR3 coding DNA: TGTGCCAGCAGCTTAGATAGGGGGTCGGCTTTCTTT. Its translation is CASSLDRGSAFF.

This clonotype came up many times. The genes are TRBV30 and TRBJ2-5; D unresolved. CDR3 size: 12 residues. Trimming took off 6 bases at V and 3 bases at J, with 11 bases between the two ends. Per the germline V gene, CDR1 is GTSNPN and CDR2 is SVGIG (reference sequence). The CDR3: CACLEQKETQYF. CDR3 nucleotides: TGTGCCTGCTTGGAACAGAAAGAGACCCAGTACTTC.